This TCR beta chain is drawn from a study of PD-L1 blockade in urothelial cancer. Whole-study context: The study started patients on atezolizumab around 2014, giving 1,200 mg intravenously every 3 weeks. In the patient group, about 90% of the roughly 29 were males with bladder-origin urothelial cancer.

Clones were read by immunoSEQ multiplex PCR, and TCRdb kept only the in-frame ones, dropping some. The table records 56,000 or so clones, over 75% of them present only once. Noted time point: pretreatment peripheral blood. The trim removed 1 base at V and 4 bases at J, leaving 7 bases unmatched. Germline loops: CDR1 SGHVS, CDR2 FNYEAQ. The CDR3 runs 16 residues. The chain joins TRBV7-6 to TRBJ1-2; 9 bases are shared with TRBD1. This TCR derives from a man between 65 and 79 years old with urothelial cancer. Here the sequenced sample was PBMCs, taken around atezolizumab (anti-PD-L1) treatment. CDR3 DNA: TGTGCCAGCAGCTTAGAGGGGACAGGGAGGCTCTATGGCTACACCTTC. Translation gives CASSLEGTGRLYGYTF.